These 27 T cell receptor beta chains originate from one sample sequenced in a study of CD8 T cells in Susac syndrome. When the RNA was reverse transcribed, random hexamers were used with an input of roughly 0.45 to 1 ug. TCRdb re-called the immunoSEQ multiplex PCR reads through MiXCR, storing one row per CDR3 protein. The data hold 140,000 or so distinct CDR3 sequences, with roughly 95% observed a single time. What was sequenced was CD4+ T cells from PBMCs. Receptors originate from a human donor in good health.

This chain links TRBV5-1 with TRBJ2-1, with D hard to call. Germline V gene data show CDR1 as SGHRS and CDR2 as YFSETQ. The CDR3 is made up of 16 amino acids. The V end was cut by 0 bases, the J end by 3 bases, with 13 bases between. The CDR3 here is CASSLVPLSVYNEQFF. The CDR3 DNA follows: TGCGCCAGCAGCTTGGTACCCCTTTCCGTCTACAATGAGCAGTTCTTC.

The rearrangement joins TRBV2 to TRBJ1-2, with D uncertain. Trimming took off 4 bases at V and 4 bases at J, with 16 bases between the two ends. Germline V lookup: CDR1 SNHLY, CDR2 FYNNEI. This CDR3 has 15 residues. The CDR3 DNA reads TGTGCCAGCAGTGCCTTAAAAGGTCTCTCCTATGGCTACACCTTC. Translation: CASSALKGLSYGYTF.

The chain has TRBV7-9 and TRBJ2-1; perhaps D is TRBD1 or TRBD2 (5 bases each). Deletions cut 2 bases from V and 2 bases from J, with 16 bases between. The CDR3 covers 17 residues. CDR1 is SEHNR and CDR2 is FQNEAQ in the germline V gene (reference sequence). This CDR3 reads CASSLRGSKTTYNEQFF. CDR3 nucleotides: TGTGCCAGCAGCTTACGGGGCAGTAAGACAACCTACAATGAGCAGTTCTTC.

The chain has TRBV5-4 and TRBJ2-4, with 7 bases that match TRBD1. V shed 2 bases, J shed 2 bases, and the junction held 10 bases outside the gene matches. There are 17 residues in the CDR3. In germline, CDR1 is SGHNT, CDR2 YYREEE (reference sequence). The DNA of the CDR3 is TGTGCCAGCAGCTTCACAGGGGAAGGGTTAACCAAAAACATTCAGTACTTC. Residues: CASSFTGEGLTKNIQYF.

The chain combines TRBV19 with TRBJ1-1; no reliable D call. Trimming removed 0 bases at V and 11 bases at J, with 16 bases between. The germline CDR1 and CDR2 sequences are LNHDA and SQIVND (reference sequence). This CDR3 comprises 14 residues. In DNA form, the CDR3 reads TGTGCCAGTAGTATAGACCTATCCACCTTGGAGGCTTTCTTT. It codes for CASSIDLSTLEAFF.

This chain links TRBV5-6 with TRBJ2-3; D may correspond to TRBD1 or TRBD2 (6 bases each). This CDR3 is 16 amino acids long. V was clipped by 4 bases and J by 5 bases, with 20 bases between them. Germline CDR1 reads SGHDT; CDR2 reads YYEEEE. The CDR3 loop is CASSPTGGTRGDTQYF. The DNA for the CDR3 is TGTGCCAGCAGCCCGACCGGGGGCACCCGGGGAGATACGCAGTATTTT.

The CDR3 protein is CSVADSPEAFF. Written as DNA, the CDR3 is TGCAGCGTTGCTGACTCACCTGAAGCTTTCTTT. The rearrangement links TRBV29-1 to TRBJ1-1, with D unclear. Germline V gives CDR1 SQVTM, CDR2 ANQGSEA. The CDR3 length is 11 residues. Trimming removed 4 bases from V and 6 bases from J, with 9 bases in between.

The genes are TRBV18 and TRBJ2-7, with D maybe TRBD2 (7 bases). The germline V gene encodes CDR1 KGHSH and CDR2 LQKENI. The CDR3 runs 15 residues. Trimming removed 1 base from V and 3 bases from J, with 13 bases in between. CDR3 loop: CASSPQPGGGYEQYF. The DNA for the CDR3 is TGTGCCAGCTCACCACAACCGGGGGGCGGCTACGAGCAGTACTTC.

This clonotype occurred once. The chain recombines TRBV12-3 or TRBV12-4 with TRBJ1-1; D is possibly TRBD1 (5 bases). V lost 6 bases and J lost 5, with 19 bases in between. This CDR3 region has 15 residues. CDR3: CASSPIRQGWTEAFF. The CDR3 nucleotides read TGTGCCAGCAGCCCTATTCGTCAGGGCTGGACTGAAGCTTTCTTT.

V is TRBV6-5 and J is TRBJ1-1; D call uncertain. CDR1 is MNHEY, CDR2 SVGAGI, per germline. Trimming stripped 0 bases from V and 5 bases from J, with 13 bases between. The CDR3 spans 15 residues. CDR3 sequence: CASSYSREGGTEAFF. CDR3 DNA sequence: TGTGCCAGCAGTTACTCAAGGGAGGGAGGGACTGAAGCTTTCTTT.

J is TRBJ2-1 and V is TRBV24-1; D might be TRBD1 or TRBD2, each matching 5 bases. The CDR3 loop spans 12 amino acids. Per germline, CDR1 KGHDR and CDR2 SFDVKD. V was trimmed by 5 bases and J by 10 bases, leaving 11 bases between them. CDR3: CATSGLGGEQFF. The CDR3 DNA follows: TGTGCCACCAGTGGCCTTGGGGGAGAGCAGTTCTTC.

This chain links TRBV3-1 with TRBJ2-1; TRBD1 matches 9 bases. Germline-derived CDR1 and CDR2 are LGHDT and YNNKEL (reference sequence). The CDR3 has 16 amino acids. The junction had 12 bases not matched to a gene; V was cut back by 5 bases and J by 7 bases. Written as DNA, the CDR3 is TGTGCCAGCAGCGCCCACCGGGACAGGGTTTCAAATGAGCAGTTCTTC. It specifies CASSAHRDRVSNEQFF.

The CDR3 DNA is TGTGCCACCAGTGACCGTCTCAAACGGATTTACGAGCAGTACTTC. The encoded protein is CATSDRLKRIYEQYF. The gene calls are TRBV24-1 and TRBJ2-7, with D unclear. There are 15 residues in the CDR3. Trimming left V 4 bases short and J 4 bases short, with 16 bases between. CDR1 is KGHDR and CDR2 is SFDVKD in the germline V gene.

The chain has TRBV11-2 and TRBJ2-3; 11 bases align to TRBD2. Per the germline V gene, CDR1 is SGHAT and CDR2 is FQNNGV. The CDR3 consists of 15 residues. The trim removed 8 bases at V and 2 bases at J, leaving 6 bases unmatched. CDR3 protein: CASGLAGGLTDTQYF. The CDR3 region has the DNA TGTGCCAGCGGGCTAGCGGGAGGCCTCACAGATACGCAGTATTTT.

The rearrangement uses TRBV30 and TRBJ1-1; D uncertain. This CDR3 comprises 12 residues. Germline lookup yields CDR1 GTSNPN and CDR2 SVGIG (reference sequence). Trimming left V 2 bases short and J 4 bases short, with 8 bases between. The DNA for the CDR3 is TGTGCCTGGAGTCGGACGACCACTGAAGCTTTCTTT. It is translated as CAWSRTTTEAFF.

V and J are TRBV7-2 and TRBJ2-2; D is ambiguous. Germline V gene lookup returns CDR1 SGHTA and CDR2 FQGNSA. V dropped 2 bases and J dropped 10 bases, with 11 bases sitting between them. This CDR3 region has 13 residues. In DNA, the CDR3 is TGTGCCAGCAGCTTACCCGGTCCTTTGGAGCTGTTTTTT. It translates to CASSLPGPLELFF.

The chain joins TRBV30 to TRBJ1-5; D might be TRBD1 (5 bases). There are 14 residues in the CDR3. The V gene lost 2 bases and the J gene lost 6 bases, with 14 bases spanning the gap. Germline V gene data show CDR1 as GTSNPN and CDR2 as SVGIG (reference sequence). DNA of the CDR3: TGTGCCTGGAGTCAAGGGGACGGCGGTCAGCCCCAGCATTTT. This encodes CAWSQGDGGQPQHF.

This clonotype came up once. This sequence joins TRBV30 and TRBJ2-3, with 7 bases lining up with TRBD2. CDR3 size: 15 residues. V shed 2 bases and J 3 bases; nucleotides not matched to a gene: 8. CDR1 GTSNPN and CDR2 SVGIG come from the germline V gene (reference sequence). The DNA for the CDR3 is TGTGCCTGGAGTCAGGGCGGGAGAAAGACAGATACGCAGTATTTT. It codes for CAWSQGGRKTDTQYF.

The chain recombines TRBV24-1 with TRBJ2-1, with D hard to call. CDR1 is KGHDR and CDR2 is SFDVKD in the germline V gene. The germline V and J ends were trimmed by 1 base and 7 bases, with 1 base remaining between them. The CDR3 has 11 residues. CDR3 region: CATSDFNEQFF. DNA for the CDR3: TGTGCCACCAGTGATTTTAATGAGCAGTTCTTC.

V usage is TRBV3-1 and J usage is TRBJ1-4; D is unresolved. Trimming pared 3 bases from V and 0 bases from J, leaving 17 bases between. In germline, CDR1 is LGHDT, CDR2 YNNKEL (reference sequence). The CDR3 is 18 residues long. The CDR3 DNA reads as TGTGCCAGCAGCCAGTACCGGGGTAGGGCTGCAACTAATGAAAAACTGTTTTTT. Translating it yields CASSQYRGRAATNEKLFF.

The chain has TRBV4-1 and TRBJ1-5, with 9 bases lining up with TRBD1. The V segment lost 6 bases and the J segment 4 bases; nucleotides outside the gene matches: 7. Per germline, CDR1 MGHRA and CDR2 YSYEKL. The CDR3 runs 15 residues. The CDR3 here is CASRPGTGKNQPQHF. CDR3 DNA: TGCGCCAGCAGGCCCGGGACAGGGAAAAATCAGCCCCAGCATTTT.

The chain uses TRBV20-1 and TRBJ1-3, with D maybe TRBD1 (5 bases). Between the trimmed V and J ends, which lost 5 bases and 4 bases, there was a span of 6 bases. CDR3 length: 11 amino acids. The germline V gene has CDR1 DFQATT and CDR2 SNEGSKA (reference sequence). CDR3 sequence reads: CSARQGNTIYF. The CDR3 DNA reads TGCAGTGCTCGACAGGGAAACACCATATATTTT.

The V and J genes are TRBV4-1 and TRBJ2-1, with TRBD2 as a possible D gene (6 bases). The CDR3 is 18 amino acids. Germline V gene data show CDR1 as MGHRA and CDR2 as YSYEKL. The ends were cut back, 0 bases at V and 5 bases at J, with 20 bases in the middle. The CDR3 reads CASSQDRAGRPEDNEQFF. Here the CDR3 DNA reads TGCGCCAGCAGCCAAGATCGGGCGGGGCGGCCCGAAGACAATGAGCAGTTCTTC.

V is TRBV2 and J is TRBJ1-4, with a possible D match to TRBD1 (5 bases). The CDR3 length is 12 residues. CDR1 and CDR2 (germline): SNHLY, FYNNEI. The germline V and J ends were trimmed by 11 bases and 5 bases, with 12 bases remaining between them. The CDR3 DNA is TGTGCCGGGAGGGCAGGGAATGAAAAACTGTTTTTT. Translating it yields CAGRAGNEKLFF. The variable domain in full, completed from reference TRBV2 and TRBJ1-4, reads EPEVTQTPSHQVTQMGQEVILRCVPISNHLYFYWYRQILGQKVEFLVSFYNNEISEKSEIFDDQFSVERPDGSNFTLKIRSTKLEDSAMYFCAGRAGNEKLFFGSGTQLSVL.

V is TRBV3-1 and J is TRBJ1-5; TRBD1 aligns across 7 bases. This CDR3 region has 14 residues. The V segment lost 3 bases and the J segment 2 bases; nucleotides outside the gene matches: 1. The germline V gene encodes CDR1 LGHDT and CDR2 YNNKEL (reference sequence). The chain's CDR3 is CASSHTGGNQPQHF. The CDR3 nucleotides read TGTGCCAGCAGCCACACAGGGGGCAATCAGCCCCAGCATTTT.

The V call is TRBV5-1, the J call TRBJ2-6; 9 bases are a match to TRBD1. V trimming: 3 bases; J trimming: 0 bases; junction bases outside the gene matches: 4. The CDR3 contains 17 residues. Germline V gene sequence: CDR1 SGHRS, CDR2 YFSETQ. CDR3 in amino acids: CASSSTGGSSGANVLTF. The CDR3 region has the DNA TGCGCCAGCAGCTCCACAGGGGGCAGCTCTGGGGCCAACGTCCTGACTTTC.

This clonotype turned up a few times. CDR3 sequence: CASSLGASGYNEQFF. As DNA, the CDR3 is TGTGCCAGCAGCTTAGGAGCGAGCGGGTACAATGAGCAGTTCTTC. The chain uses TRBV7-2 and TRBJ2-1; a weak D match, TRBD2 (6 bases). Germline values: CDR1 SGHTA, CDR2 FQGNSA. The CDR3 consists of 15 residues. Trimming shortened V by 1 base and J by 4 bases, and 11 bases separated the two germline ends.